This T cell receptor beta chain emerged from a study of T cells after yellow fever vaccination. TCRdb re-called the 5' RACE reads through MiXCR, storing one row per CDR3 protein. This sample has 300,000 to 400,000 distinct CDR3 sequences; about 4% occur once, and the top ten carry roughly a quarter. This clonotype occurred a few times. Germline V gene sequence: CDR1 SGHRS, CDR2 YFSETQ. CDR3 length equals 14 residues. Trimming stripped 3 bases from V and 2 bases from J, with 9 bases between. The chain recombines TRBV5-1 with TRBJ1-3; D remains unclear. The material was PBMCs, obtained 5 days after the yellow fever booster vaccination. The sequence was obtained from a young man who received the YFV17D yellow fever vaccine. The CDR3 bases are TGCGCCAGCAGCTCCCCGGAGGCTGGAAACACCATATATTTT. This translates into CASSSPEAGNTIYF. The full variable domain, its missing parts supplied by reference TRBV5-1 and TRBJ1-3, is KAGVTQTPRYLIKTRGQQVTLSCSPISGHRSVSWYQQTPGQGLQFLFEYFSETQRNKGNFPGRFSGRQFSNSRSEMNVSTLELGDSALYLCASSSPEAGNTIYFGEGSWLTVV.